This TCR beta chain was found in a study of blood T cell repertoires in COVID-19. Study-level information: Researchers got acute and convalescent COVID-19 samples from the United States, Italy and Spain.

Cohorts were assigned according to the clinical history that participants reported. Recovery meant two consecutive negative NP/OP PCR tests, professional clearance, or resolved symptoms. The CDR3 runs 14 residues. V was clipped by 1 base and J by 9 bases, with 10 bases between them. CDR1 is SGHAT, CDR2 FQNNGV, per germline. Profiling relied on immunoSEQ multiplex PCR, and the TCRdb table lists in-frame clones only, not all of them. The sample shows about 250,000 clones, 88% of them seen only once. The sample consisted of PBMCs or T cells enriched from blood (not recorded which). This chain connects TRBV11-2 to TRBJ1-6; unclear D gene. This TCR was sampled from a woman in her 50s who had recovered from COVID-19. The CDR3 here is CASSLVGVSSPLHF. CDR3 DNA: TGTGCCAGCAGCTTAGTGGGAGTTAGTTCACCCCTCCACTTT.